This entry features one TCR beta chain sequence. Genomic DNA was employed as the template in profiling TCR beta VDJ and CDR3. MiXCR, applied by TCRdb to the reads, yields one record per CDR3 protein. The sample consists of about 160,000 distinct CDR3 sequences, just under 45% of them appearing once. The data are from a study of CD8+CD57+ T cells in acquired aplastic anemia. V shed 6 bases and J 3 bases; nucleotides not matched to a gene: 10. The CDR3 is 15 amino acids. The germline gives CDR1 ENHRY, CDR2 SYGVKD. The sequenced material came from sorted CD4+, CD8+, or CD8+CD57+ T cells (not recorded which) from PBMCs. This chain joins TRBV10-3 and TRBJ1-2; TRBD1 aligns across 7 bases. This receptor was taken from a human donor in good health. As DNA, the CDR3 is TGTGCCATCAGCACCATGACAGGGTCGGACTATGGCTACACCTTC. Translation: CAISTMTGSDYGYTF.